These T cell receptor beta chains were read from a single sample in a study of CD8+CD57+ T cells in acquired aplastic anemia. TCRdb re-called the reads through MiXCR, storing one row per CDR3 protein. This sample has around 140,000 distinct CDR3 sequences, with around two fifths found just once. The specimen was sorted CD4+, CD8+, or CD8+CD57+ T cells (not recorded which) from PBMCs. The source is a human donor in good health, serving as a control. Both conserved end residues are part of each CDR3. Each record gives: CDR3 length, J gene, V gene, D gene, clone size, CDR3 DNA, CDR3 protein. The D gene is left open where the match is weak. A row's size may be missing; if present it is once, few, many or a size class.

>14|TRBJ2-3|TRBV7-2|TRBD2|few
TGTGCCAGCAGCCCACGGGGGGTAATAGATACGCAGTATTTT
CASSPRGVIDTQYF
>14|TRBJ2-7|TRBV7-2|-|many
TGTGCCAGCAGCTTAGTGGGGCTGATCTACGAGCAGTACTTC
CASSLVGLIYEQYF
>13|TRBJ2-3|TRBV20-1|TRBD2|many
TGCAGTGCTACGAGCGGGGGGGCGGATACGCAGTATTTT
CSATSGGADTQYF
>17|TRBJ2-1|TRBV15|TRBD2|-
TGTGCCACCAGCAGAGATCCTGGCGGGGGGGACATGGATGAGCAGTTCTTC
CATSRDPGGGDMDEQFF
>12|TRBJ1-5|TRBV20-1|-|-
TGCAGTGCTAGCGGTAGCAATCAGCCCCAGCATTTT
CSASGSNQPQHF
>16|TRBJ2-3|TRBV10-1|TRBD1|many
TGCGCCAGCAGTGAGGGGACAGGGGGAGGCACAGATACGCAGTATTTT
CASSEGTGGGTDTQYF
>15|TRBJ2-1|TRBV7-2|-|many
TGTGCCAGCAGGCGGGTCCCCCTCTCCTACAATGAGCAGTTCTTC
CASRRVPLSYNEQFF
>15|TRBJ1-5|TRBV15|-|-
TGTGCCACCAGCAGAGGCGGACAGAGCAATCAGCCCCAGCATTTT
CATSRGGQSNQPQHF
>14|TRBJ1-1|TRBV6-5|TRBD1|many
TGTGCCAGCAGTGTGGGACAGATGAACACTGAAGCTTTCTTT
CASSVGQMNTEAFF
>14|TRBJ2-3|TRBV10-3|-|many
TGTGCCATCACTAGAGCAGGAAGCACAGATACGCAGTATTTT
CAITRAGSTDTQYF
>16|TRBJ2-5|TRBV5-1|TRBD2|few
TGCGCCAGCAGCCCCTATAGCGGGAGGTCCCAAGAGACCCAGTACTTC
CASSPYSGRSQETQYF
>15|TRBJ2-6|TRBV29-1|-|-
TGCAGCGTTGAAGGGCAGGGGACTGGGGCCAACGTCCTGACTTTC
CSVEGQGTGANVLTF
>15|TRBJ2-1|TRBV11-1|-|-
TGTGCCAGCAGCTTTGGCGGGGGCCTCACCTATGAGCAGTTCTTC
CASSFGGGLTYEQFF
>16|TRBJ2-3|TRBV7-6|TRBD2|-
TGTGCCAGCAGCTTAGAGCGGGAGGGGAGCACAGATACGCAGTATTTT
CASSLEREGSTDTQYF
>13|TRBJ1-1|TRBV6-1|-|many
TGTGCCAGCAGTGAAGCGAGGTCAACTGAAGCTTTCTTT
CASSEARSTEAFF
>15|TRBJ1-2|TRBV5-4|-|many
TGTGCCAGCAGCTATTCTGATGGAGGGCTCTATGGCTACACCTTC
CASSYSDGGLYGYTF
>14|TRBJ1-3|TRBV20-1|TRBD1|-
TGCAGTGCTCGTACAGGGGGAACAGGAAGCACCATATATTTT
CSARTGGTGSTIYF
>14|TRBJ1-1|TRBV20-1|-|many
TGCAGTGCTAGAGATCTTGGAGGGCGGGCTGAAGCTTTCTTT
CSARDLGGRAEAFF
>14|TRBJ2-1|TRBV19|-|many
TGTGCCAGTAGTCCGGAGGGGGGGGATAATGAGCAGTTCTTC
CASSPEGGDNEQFF
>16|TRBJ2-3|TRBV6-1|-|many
TGTGCCAGCAGTGGGGCGAGGCCATCAGGCACAGATACGCAGTATTTT
CASSGARPSGTDTQYF
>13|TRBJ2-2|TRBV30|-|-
TGTGCGCGGCGGGCGGAGAACACCGGGGAGCTGTTTTTT
CARRAENTGELFF
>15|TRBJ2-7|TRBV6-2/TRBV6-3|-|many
TGTGCCAGCAGGAAGCGGCTGGGAGCTACCTACGAGCAGTACTTC
CASRKRLGATYEQYF
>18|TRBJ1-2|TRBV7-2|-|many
TGTGCCAGCAGCTTAGTTAGGGGCCGCCAGGGATCTAACTATGGCTACACCTTC
CASSLVRGRQGSNYGYTF
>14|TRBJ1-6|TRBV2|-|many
TGTGCCAGCAAAGTAGATCCGGAAGGTTCACCCCTCCACTTT
CASKVDPEGSPLHF
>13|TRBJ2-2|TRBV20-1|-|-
TGCAGTGCTAGGGAGGGGAACACCGGGGAGCTGTCTTTT
CSAREGNTGELSF
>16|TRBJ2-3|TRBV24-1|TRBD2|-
TGTGCCACCAGTGAACGGACTAGCGGAAGTACAGATACGCAGTATTTT
CATSERTSGSTDTQYF
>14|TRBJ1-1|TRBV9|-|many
TGTGCCAGCAGCACACATCAGGTCAACACTGAAGCTTTCTTT
CASSTHQVNTEAFF
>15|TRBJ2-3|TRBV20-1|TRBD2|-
TGCAGTGCTAGGGAGGCGGGGGGGCCCACAGATACGCAGTGTTTT
CSAREAGGPTDTQCF
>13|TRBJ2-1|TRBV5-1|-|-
TGCGCCAGCAGCTTGGCTATCTTCAATGAGCAGTTCTTC
CASSLAIFNEQFF
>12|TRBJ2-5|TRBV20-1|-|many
TGCAGTGGACGGGGGTTACAAGAGACCCAGTACTTC
CSGRGLQETQYF
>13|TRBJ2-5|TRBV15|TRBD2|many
TGTGCCACCAGCATCAACGGGAGGGAGACCCAGTACTTC
CATSINGRETQYF
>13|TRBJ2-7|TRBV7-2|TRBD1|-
TGTGCCAGCAGCTTACCCGACAGGGACGAGCAGTACTTC
CASSLPDRDEQYF
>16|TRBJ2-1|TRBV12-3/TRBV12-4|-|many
TGTGCCAGCAGTTCTCCCGCGGGACTCCCATACAATGAGCAGTTCTTC
CASSSPAGLPYNEQFF
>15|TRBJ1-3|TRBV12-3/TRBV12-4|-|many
TGTGCCAGCAGTTTTAGTCGAGGGCTTGGAAACACCATATATTTT
CASSFSRGLGNTIYF
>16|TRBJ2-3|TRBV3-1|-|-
TGTGCCAGCAGCCATCAATGGGGCTTAGGCACAGATACGCAGTATTTT
CASSHQWGLGTDTQYF
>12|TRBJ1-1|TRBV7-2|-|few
TGTGCCAGCAGCTTAGTCGGGTTCCCGGCTTTCTTT
CASSLVGFPAFF
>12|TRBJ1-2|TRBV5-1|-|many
TGCGCCAGCAGCTTCCAGGAGGGAGGCTACACCTTC
CASSFQEGGYTF
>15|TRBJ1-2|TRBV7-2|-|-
TGTGCCAGCAGCTTTGCTTCGGGGGGCGGTCATGGCTACACCTTC
CASSFASGGGHGYTF